Listed below are T cell receptor beta chains from one sample, sequenced in a study of response to subunit inactivated influenza vaccine. TCRdb processed the RT-PCR reads anew with MiXCR; each CDR3 protein has one entry. The sample holds approximately 530,000 distinct CDR3 sequences, 6% to 9% seen once. The starting material was PBMCs from blood, obtained approximately 25 months after vaccination. These receptor sequences come from a man aged 45 to 75 who received an inactivated influenza vaccine. Each CDR3 is given with its conserved first and last residue. The D gene is left open where the match is weak. A row's size may be missing; if present it is once, few, many or a size class.

TRBV12-3/TRBV12-4	many	TRBJ2-3	NA	12	TGTGCCAGCAGGACCAGGACAGATACGCAGTATTTT	CASRTRTDTQYF
TRBV20-1	NA	TRBJ2-2	TRBD2	15	TGCAGTGCCTCACCCCATAGCGGGATATCAGGGGAGCTGTTTTTT	CSASPHSGISGELFF
TRBV5-1	NA	TRBJ1-3	NA	13	TGCGCCAGCAGCTCGGACGAGGGAAACACCATATATTTT	CASSSDEGNTIYF
TRBV5-1	NA	TRBJ2-6	NA	16	TGCGCCAGCAGCTTGGATCCGGGAACCGGGGCCAACGTCCTGACTTTC	CASSLDPGTGANVLTF
TRBV29-1	few	TRBJ1-2	NA	12	TGCAGCGTTGAAGGGACGGTCTATGGCTACACCTTC	CSVEGTVYGYTF
TRBV20-1	NA	TRBJ1-2	TRBD1	9	TGCAGAACAGGGGGAGGCTACACCTTC	CRTGGGYTF
TRBV20-1	few	TRBJ2-5	NA	12	TGCAGTGCTAGGCGAGGGGCCGAGACCCAGTACTTC	CSARRGAETQYF
TRBV5-1	many	TRBJ2-4	NA	13	TGCGCCAGCAGCTTGCAGACCGAAAACATTCAGTACTTC	CASSLQTENIQYF
TRBV4-2	NA	TRBJ2-6	TRBD2	18	TGTGCCAGCAGCCAGTTACTAGCGGGAGAACCTGGGGCCAACGTCCTGACTTTC	CASSQLLAGEPGANVLTF
TRBV6-2/TRBV6-3	few	TRBJ2-2	NA	15	TGTGCCAGCAGTTACGCAGGACCGGACACCGGGGAGCTGTTTTTT	CASSYAGPDTGELFF
TRBV4-2	few	TRBJ2-2	NA	15	TGTGCCAGCACAAGCAAACATGGGGACACCGGGGAGCTGTTTTTT	CASTSKHGDTGELFF
TRBV7-2	few	TRBJ2-3	NA	14	TGTGCCAGCAGCTCGGACCGATTCACAGATACGCAGTATTTT	CASSSDRFTDTQYF
TRBV5-5	few	TRBJ2-7	NA	15	TGTGCCAGCAGCTTGGGGATTGGCACACGGAGGGAGCAGTACTTC	CASSLGIGTRREQYF
TRBV5-1	few	TRBJ2-2	NA	14	TGCGCCAGCAGAGAGAGGGTTAACACCGGGGAGCTGTTTTTT	CASRERVNTGELFF
TRBV12-3/TRBV12-4	many	TRBJ1-4	NA	13	TGTGCCAGCAGTTTTGACAAGAATGAAAAACTGTTTTTT	CASSFDKNEKLFF
TRBV2	few	TRBJ2-5	NA	15	TGTGCCAGCAGCCTCGGGCCCAGCCGTCAGGAGACCCAGTACTTC	CASSLGPSRQETQYF
TRBV3-1	NA	TRBJ1-3	NA	16	TGTGCCAGCAGCCATAGCAGGAGGGTTCGAGGAAACACCATATATTTT	CASSHSRRVRGNTIYF
TRBV5-1	NA	TRBJ1-4	TRBD1	15	TGCGCCAGCAGCTCCGGACAGGGGAGAAATGAAAAACTGTTTTTT	CASSSGQGRNEKLFF
TRBV14	many	TRBJ1-1	TRBD1	14	TGTGCCAGCTCGCCCGACAGGGCCTTGGGTGAAGCTTTCTTT	CASSPDRALGEAFF
TRBV28	few	TRBJ2-5	NA	15	TGTGCCAGCAGTTTTCTGGACAGACCACAAGAGACCCAGTACTTC	CASSFLDRPQETQYF
TRBV5-4	NA	TRBJ2-7	NA	13	TGTGCCAGCAGCCTCTATACGGGGTACGAGCAGTACTTC	CASSLYTGYEQYF
TRBV4-3	many	TRBJ2-3	NA	14	TGCGCCAGCAGCCAAGGACACGGGTCGGATACGCAGTATTTT	CASSQGHGSDTQYF
TRBV7-9	few	TRBJ2-1	TRBD1	14	TGTGCCAGCAGCTCCCCGACAGGGGGCAATGAGCAGTTCTTC	CASSSPTGGNEQFF
TRBV30	NA	TRBJ2-7	NA	13	TGTGCCTGGACGGGAGACAGGACCTACGAGCAGTACTTC	CAWTGDRTYEQYF
TRBV29-1	many	TRBJ2-2	NA	16	TGCAGCGCCTTATCAGGGGCGGGTCGGAACACCGGGGAGCTGTTTTTT	CSALSGAGRNTGELFF
TRBV29-1	few	TRBJ2-4	NA	13	TGCAGCGTTGAGTCCGGGTGGGAAAACATTCAGTACTTC	CSVESGWENIQYF
TRBV10-1	many	TRBJ1-1	NA	13	TGCGCCAGCAGTCTAGCGGTTAACACTGAAGCTTTCTTT	CASSLAVNTEAFF
TRBV7-2	NA	TRBJ2-7	NA	15	TGTGCCAGCAGCTTAGCGGTGGGGAGTTCCTACGAGCAGTACTTC	CASSLAVGSSYEQYF
TRBV6-1	many	TRBJ2-7	TRBD2	15	TGTGCCAGCATAGAAAGGGGAGGGAGCTCCTACGAGCAGTACTTC	CASIERGGSSYEQYF
TRBV6-2/TRBV6-3	few	TRBJ2-2	NA	12	TGTGGGACTGGGACGAACACCGGGGAGCTGTTTTTT	CGTGTNTGELFF
TRBV5-1	many	TRBJ1-5	NA	15	TGCGCCAGCAGCGCGGACGGGAATTGGGCTCAGCCCCAGCATTTT	CASSADGNWAQPQHF
TRBV18	few	TRBJ2-4	NA	18	TGTGCCAGCTCACCAAGAACTGGGAGCCAAGGGGCCAAAAACATTCAGTACTTC	CASSPRTGSQGAKNIQYF
TRBV27	few	TRBJ2-7	TRBD2	14	TGTGCCAGCAGTCCGACTAGCGGGAGTAACGAGCAGTACTTC	CASSPTSGSNEQYF
TRBV15	few	TRBJ2-7	TRBD1	15	TGTGCCACCAGCCTTGACAGGGGGGGCCCCTACGAGCAGTACTTC	CATSLDRGGPYEQYF
TRBV4-1	many	TRBJ2-4	TRBD1	15	TGCGCCAGCAGCCAAAGACAGGGGATTTTGAACATTCAGTACTTC	CASSQRQGILNIQYF
TRBV5-1	few	TRBJ2-5	TRBD1	16	TGCGCCAGCAGCTTGGAGGCAGGGGGACCCCAAGAGACCCAGTACTTC	CASSLEAGGPQETQYF
TRBV25-1	few	TRBJ2-2	NA	15	TGTGCCAGCAGTGAAGTCAGCGCGAACACCGGGGAGCTGTTTTTT	CASSEVSANTGELFF
TRBV7-2	many	TRBJ2-3	NA	11	TGTGCCAGCAGCCAGTCAGATACGCAGTATTTT	CASSQSDTQYF
TRBV25-1	NA	TRBJ2-2	TRBD1	14	TGTGCCAGCAGTGAGGGACAGCCCACCGGGGAGCTGTTTTTT	CASSEGQPTGELFF
TRBV12-3/TRBV12-4	NA	TRBJ2-7	NA	12	TGTGCCAGCAGCAGAAACAGGGACGGGCAGTACTTC	CASSRNRDGQYF
TRBV20-1	NA	TRBJ2-7	TRBD2	16	TGCAGTGCTAGTAAAGGGACTAGCGTGAGCTCCTACGAGCAGTACTTC	CSASKGTSVSSYEQYF
TRBV6-1	few	TRBJ1-3	TRBD1	14	TGTGCCAGCAGTGTCGGACAGGGTGCAAACACCATATATTTT	CASSVGQGANTIYF
TRBV14	many	TRBJ1-1	NA	15	TGTGCCAGCAGCCAAGGGGCCTGGGGCTGGATTGGCGCTTTCTTT	CASSQGAWGWIGAFF
TRBV3-1	NA	TRBJ2-1	NA	13	TGTGCCAGCAGCCAAACCGGGACGATACAGCAGTTCTTC	CASSQTGTIQQFF
TRBV30	NA	TRBJ2-5	TRBD2	12	TGTGCCTGGAGTGTACTAGCGGAGACCCAGTACTTC	CAWSVLAETQYF